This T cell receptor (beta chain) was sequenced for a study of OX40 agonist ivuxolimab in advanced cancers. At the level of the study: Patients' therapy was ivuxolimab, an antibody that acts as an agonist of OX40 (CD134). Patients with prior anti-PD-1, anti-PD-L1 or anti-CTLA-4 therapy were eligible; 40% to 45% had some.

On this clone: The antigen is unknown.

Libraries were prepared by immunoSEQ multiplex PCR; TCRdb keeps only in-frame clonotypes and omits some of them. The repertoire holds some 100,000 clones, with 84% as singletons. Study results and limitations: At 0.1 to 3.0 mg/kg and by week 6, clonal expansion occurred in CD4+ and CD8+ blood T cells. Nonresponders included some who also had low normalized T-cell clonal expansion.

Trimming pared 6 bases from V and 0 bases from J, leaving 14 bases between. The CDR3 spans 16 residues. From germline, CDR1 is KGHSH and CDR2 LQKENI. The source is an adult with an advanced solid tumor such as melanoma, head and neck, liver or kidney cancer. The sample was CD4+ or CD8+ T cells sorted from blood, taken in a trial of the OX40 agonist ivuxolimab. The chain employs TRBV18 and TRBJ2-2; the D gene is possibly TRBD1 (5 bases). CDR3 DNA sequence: TGTGCCAGCTCCAACCAGGGCCCCGCGAACACCGGGGAGCTGTTTTTT. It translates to CASSNQGPANTGELFF.